This TCR beta chain originates from a study of T cells after yellow fever vaccination. This clonotype was seen a few times. The target antigen is unknown. By 5'RACE template switching, TCR cDNA was produced, with a universal primer site and UMIs added in the process. From the 5' RACE reads, TCRdb called clonotypes with MiXCR, one entry per CDR3 protein. The sample holds hundreds of thousands of distinct CDR3 sequences, about 17% seen once. Study results and limitations: Overlap between CD4 and CD8 compartments was detected for a small share of clonotypes. Post-booster samples contained most primary-vaccination clones (around 95% CD4, approximately 88% CD8). The secondary response was weaker but peaked faster, day 5 versus 15.

The V gene end was trimmed by 0 bases and the J gene end by 5 bases; junction bases not matched to a gene: 12. The CDR3 length is 16 residues. Germline V gives CDR1 SQVTM, CDR2 ANQGSEA. Source: PBMCs, taken before the yellow fever booster vaccination. This sequence joins TRBV29-1 and TRBJ2-5, with 7 bases matching TRBD1. The TCR originated in a man aged 18 to 35 who received the YFV17D yellow fever vaccine. The CDR3: CSVEERGLGRGETQYF. CDR3 nucleotide sequence: TGCAGCGTTGAAGAAAGAGGTCTGGGCAGGGGGGAGACCCAGTACTTC. Supplemented by reference TRBV29-1 and TRBJ2-5, the full variable domain reads SAVISQKPSRDICQRGTSLTIQCQVDSQVTMMFWYRQQPGQSLTLIATANQGSEATYESGFVIDKFPISRPNLTFSTLTVSNMSPEDSSIYLCSVEERGLGRGETQYFGPGTRLLVL.